This T cell receptor beta chain was identified during a study of identical twins. The study, taken as a whole, reports: Weaker excess sharing between twins was seen in beta out-of-frame sequences. Zero-insertion findings could be partly confounded by invariant cells (MAIT and iNKT cells).

From germline, CDR1 is SQVTM and CDR2 ANQGSEA. V was pared by 6 bases and J by 9 bases, with 5 bases of the junction left unmatched. The length of the CDR3 is 11 residues. TCRdb ran MiXCR on the 5' RACE reads and lists one entry per CDR3 protein. The sample has about 690,000 distinct CDR3 sequences, 5.5% to 6.5% seen once. Ten or more counts support this clonotype. Antigen unknown. This TCR was recovered from a man between 18 and 29 years old in good health. V and J are TRBV29-1 and TRBJ2-1, with 7 bases fitting TRBD2. Sequencing used naive T cells sorted from blood. CDR3 protein: CSVRGRGEQFF. In DNA, the CDR3 is TGCAGCGTCCGGGGGAGGGGTGAGCAGTTCTTC.